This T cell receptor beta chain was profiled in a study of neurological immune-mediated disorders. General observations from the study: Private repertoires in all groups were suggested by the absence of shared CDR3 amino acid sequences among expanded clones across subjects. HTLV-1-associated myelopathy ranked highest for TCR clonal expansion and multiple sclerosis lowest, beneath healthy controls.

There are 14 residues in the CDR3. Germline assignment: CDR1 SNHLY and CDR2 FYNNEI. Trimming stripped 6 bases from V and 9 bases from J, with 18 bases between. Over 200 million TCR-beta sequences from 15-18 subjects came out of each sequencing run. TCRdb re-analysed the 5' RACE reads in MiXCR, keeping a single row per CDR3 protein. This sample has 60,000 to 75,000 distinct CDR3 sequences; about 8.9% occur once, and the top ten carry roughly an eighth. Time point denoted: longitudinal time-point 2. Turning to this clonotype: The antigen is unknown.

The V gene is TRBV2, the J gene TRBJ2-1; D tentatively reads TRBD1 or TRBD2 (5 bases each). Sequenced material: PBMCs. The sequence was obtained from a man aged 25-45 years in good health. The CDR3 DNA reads TGTGCCAGCAGCCGGGACCGAGGGGAAGGTGAGCAGTTCTTC. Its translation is CASSRDRGEGEQFF. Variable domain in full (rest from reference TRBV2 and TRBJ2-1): EPEVTQTPSHQVTQMGQEVILRCVPISNHLYFYWYRQILGQKVEFLVSFYNNEISEKSEIFDDQFSVERPDGSNFTLKIRSTKLEDSAMYFCASSRDRGEGEQFFGPGTRLTVL.